This note documents a single T cell receptor beta chain sequence. The data were obtained in a study of PD-1 blockade in classical Hodgkin lymphoma. Measured with immunoSEQ multiplex PCR; TCRdb has only the in-frame clones, and not every one. The sample consists of about 12,000 clones, roughly three quarters of them appearing once. The CDR3 sequence is 14 residues long. CDR1 and CDR2 (germline): SQVTM, ANQGSEA. Trimming cost V 2 bases and J 0 bases, with 8 bases left between them. Following autologous stem cell transplantation, relapse occurred in every patient, and exposure to brentuximab vedotin varied. Researchers used magnetic negative selection to pull out pure CD4+ T cells from thawed PBMCs.

The sample in question was CD4+ T cells from blood, obtained at baseline. V usage is TRBV29-1 and J usage is TRBJ2-1; D remains unclear. The sequence derives from a human donor with classical Hodgkin lymphoma. The CDR3 nucleotides are TGCAGCGTTGAATGGCAAACCTCCTACAATGAGCAGTTCTTC. Translation: CSVEWQTSYNEQFF.